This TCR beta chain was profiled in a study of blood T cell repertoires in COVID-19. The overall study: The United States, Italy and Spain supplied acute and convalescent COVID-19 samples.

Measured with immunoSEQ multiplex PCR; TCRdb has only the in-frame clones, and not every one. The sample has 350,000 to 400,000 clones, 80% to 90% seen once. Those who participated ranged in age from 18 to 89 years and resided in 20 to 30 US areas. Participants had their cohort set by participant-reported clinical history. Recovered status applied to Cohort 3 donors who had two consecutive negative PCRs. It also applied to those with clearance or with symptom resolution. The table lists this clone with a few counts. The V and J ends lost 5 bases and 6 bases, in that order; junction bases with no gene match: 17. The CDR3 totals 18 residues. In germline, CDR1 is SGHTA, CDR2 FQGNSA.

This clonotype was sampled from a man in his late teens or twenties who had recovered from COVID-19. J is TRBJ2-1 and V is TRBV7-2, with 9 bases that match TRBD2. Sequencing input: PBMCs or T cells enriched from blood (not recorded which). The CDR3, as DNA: TGTGCCAGCAGCCCCCGGGGGGGTACGCGGGGGGGCGGCAATGAGCAGTTCTTC. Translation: CASSPRGGTRGGGNEQFF.